The clone carrying this T cell receptor beta chain was seen ten or more times. As yet, its antigen is unknown. This sample is part of a study of regulatory T cells in long-lasting Graves disease. The TCR beta library used iRepertoire HTBI primers with Arm-PCR amplification of CDR3. TCRdb reanalysed the multiplex PCR reads using MiXCR and keeps one entry per CDR3 protein. The sample yields 360,000 or so distinct CDR3 sequences, 20% to 25% seen once. Study-level points and caveats: The study found TRBV28, TRBJ1-2 and TRBJ2-5 favored in persistent disease. The work looked only at peripheral blood and did not look at thyroid tissue.

The time point denotes: persistent/refractory GD, antithyroid drugs over 5 years with positive TRAb. PBMC-extracted RNA yielded the TCR library. By American Thyroid Association guidelines, Graves' disease was diagnosed in the cohort. The trim removed 6 bases at V and 5 bases at J, leaving 7 bases unmatched. Germline assignment: CDR1 MDHEN and CDR2 SYDVKM. The CDR3 loop spans 13 amino acids. The TCR sequence derives from a woman in her thirties or forties with Graves disease. The specimen was peripheral blood mononuclear cells (PBMCs), collected when the disease was refractory, from a patient treated with antithyroid drugs. The chain has TRBV28 and TRBJ2-7; 7 bases are shared with TRBD2. The CDR3 DNA reads as TGTGCCAGCAGCCGGGGAGGGGAAGACGAGCAGTACTTC. This codes for CASSRGGEDEQYF.